The next 10 T cell receptor beta chains were all read from a single sample in a study of cytomegalovirus exposure and HLA in healthy donors. 60 Vbeta and 13 Jbeta primers were used in PCR. TCRdb keeps only in-frame clones here, not all; method: immunoSEQ multiplex PCR. The repertoire includes approximately 170,000 clones, 60% to 85% of them detected once, and around 7% sits in the top ten. Material for sequencing was PBMCs. The receptors were gathered from a woman aged 40 to 49 in good health and CMV-seropositive.

The rearrangement uses TRBV7-9 and TRBJ2-3; 12 nucleotides agree with TRBD2. The length of the CDR3 is 17 residues. Looked up from germline, CDR1 is SEHNR and CDR2 is FQNEAQ (reference sequence). Trimming at V came to 3 bases and at J to 0 bases, leaving 4 bases not matched to a gene. CDR3 DNA sequence: TGTGCCAGCAGCTTGAGGACTAGCGGGGCCAGCACAGATACGCAGTATTTT. This translates into CASSLRTSGASTDTQYF.

This chain connects TRBV18 to TRBJ1-2; D unresolved. Germline V gene data show CDR1 as KGHSH and CDR2 as LQKENI. V was shortened by 3 bases and J by 2 bases, with 7 bases between the two germline ends. The CDR3 sequence is 13 residues long. The CDR3 region is CASSPSENYGYTF. The DNA of the CDR3 is TGTGCCAGCTCACCGTCGGAGAACTATGGCTACACCTTC.

This chain joins TRBV5-6 and TRBJ2-2; 8 nucleotides match TRBD2. The CDR3 spans 17 residues. V lost 1 base and J lost 0; bases outside the gene matches: 5. The germline gives CDR1 SGHDT, CDR2 YYEEEE. This chain's CDR3 is CASSLLGAGANTGELFF. The CDR3 DNA follows: TGTGCCAGCAGCTTGTTGGGAGCGGGGGCGAACACCGGGGAGCTGTTTTTT.

CDR3 DNA sequence: TGTGCCAGCAGGATTCCCGGGACAGGGGACCACGAGCAGTACTTC. Translated: CASRIPGTGDHEQYF. The chain carries TRBV2 and TRBJ2-7, with 10 positions matching TRBD1. V trimming: 6 bases; J trimming: 5 bases; junction bases outside the gene matches: 10. CDR3 length: 15 residues. Germline V gene lookup returns CDR1 SNHLY and CDR2 FYNNEI. Together with reference TRBV2 and TRBJ2-7, the CDR3 gives the full variable domain: EPEVTQTPSHQVTQMGQEVILRCVPISNHLYFYWYRQILGQKVEFLVSFYNNEISEKSEIFDDQFSVERPDGSNFTLKIRSTKLEDSAMYFCASRIPGTGDHEQYFGPGTRLTVT.

The rearrangement links TRBV7-9 to TRBJ2-1; no definite D call. The CDR3 totals 13 residues. V lost 4 bases, J lost 11 bases, and 15 bases lay in between. CDR1 and CDR2 from the germline V gene are SEHNR and FQNEAQ (reference sequence). The CDR3 DNA is TGTGCCAGCAGCTCGAAATTGACTCCACAGCAGTTCTTC. Protein product: CASSSKLTPQQFF.

This clone occurred a few times. The V and J genes are TRBV30 and TRBJ1-2, with 10 bases that match TRBD1. Trimming cost V 0 bases and J 7 bases; bases outside gene matches: 8. The length of the CDR3 is 15 residues. Germline lookup yields CDR1 GTSNPN and CDR2 SVGIG (reference sequence). CDR3 protein: CAWSVLGRTGGGYTF. The CDR3 DNA follows: TGTGCCTGGAGTGTACTAGGAAGGACAGGGGGTGGCTACACCTTC.

This clone was picked up one time. The V call is TRBV30, the J call TRBJ1-6, with a possible D match to TRBD1 (5 bases). CDR3 length equals 13 residues. V dropped 4 bases and J dropped 10 bases, with 14 bases sitting between them. The germline V gene has CDR1 GTSNPN and CDR2 SVGIG (reference sequence). The CDR3 coding sequence is TGTGCCTGGAACCCAGGGCCCTCCTCACCCCTCCACTTT. It codes for CAWNPGPSSPLHF.

A single count supports this clone. The chain is built from TRBV5-1 and TRBJ2-2; 11 bases agree with TRBD2. This CDR3 is 14 amino acids long. Germline V gives CDR1 SGHRS, CDR2 YFSETQ. V lost 4 bases to trimming and J lost 7 bases; unmatched junction nucleotides: 3. CDR3 residues: CASSPGTSGGELFF. CDR3 DNA sequence: TGCGCCAGCAGCCCCGGGACTAGCGGCGGGGAGCTGTTTTTT.

The chain employs TRBV6-5 and TRBJ1-6; unclear D gene. The CDR3 runs to 14 residues. Germline V gives CDR1 MNHEY, CDR2 SVGAGI. V was pared by 5 bases and J by 7 bases, with 12 bases between. CDR3: CASSEPGFNSPLHF. The CDR3 coding sequence is TGTGCCAGCAGTGAACCGGGATTCAATTCACCCCTCCACTTT.

This chain links TRBV4-1 with TRBJ2-6, with D hard to call. CDR1 MGHRA and CDR2 YSYEKL come from the germline V gene. Trimming took 4 bases from V and 3 from J, leaving 10 bases between them. The CDR3 extends over 15 amino acids. CDR3: CASSRNLVGANVLTF. In DNA, the CDR3 is TGCGCCAGCAGCCGAAATTTAGTTGGGGCCAACGTCCTGACTTTC.